This T cell receptor (beta chain) was sequenced in a study of identical twins. The CDR3 consists of 14 residues. Germline CDR1 LGHDT, CDR2 YNNKEL (reference sequence). Between the trimmed V and J ends, which lost 1 base and 4 bases, there was a span of 10 bases. Among all donors, each was a healthy Caucasian. MiXCR was run by TCRdb on the 5' RACE reads, yielding one entry per CDR3 protein. The sample consists of under 1 million distinct CDR3 sequences, over 9% of them appearing once. The data also belong to a second study, concerning yellow fever vaccine responses in identical twins.

The chain links TRBV3-1 to TRBJ1-1; D unclear. The sequence derives from a woman aged 18 to 35 in good health. The sequenced material came from PBMCs. The chain's CDR3 is CASSQGHSGTEAFF. The CDR3, as DNA: TGTGCCAGCAGCCAAGGACACTCGGGCACTGAAGCTTTCTTT.